Listed below are T cell receptor beta chains from one sample, sequenced in a study of T cell responses to AZD1222 COVID-19 vaccine. Assay used: immunoSEQ multiplex PCR; TCRdb lists only in-frame clones, some missing. The table includes 250,000 to 300,000 clones, 90% to 95% detected once. Source: peripheral blood, taken 28 days after the second AZD1222 dose. Receptors were obtained from an adult who received the AZD1222 COVID-19 vaccine. CDR3s include the opening cysteine and the closing phenylalanine or tryptophan. D genes are given only for firm matches. Expanded clones are given a class, and other clones once, few, many or no size at all.

size | J | V | D | DNA | CDR3
few | TRBJ2-7 | TRBV5-1 | TRBD2 | TGCGCCAGCAGCTTAGGGGCTAGCGGAATCTACGAGCAGTACTTC | CASSLGASGIYEQYF
once | TRBJ2-1 | TRBV7-2 | TRBD2 | TGTGCCAGCAACCGCGCGGGGGGGAATGAGCAGTTCTTC | CASNRAGGNEQFF
. | TRBJ2-3 | TRBV5-1 | TRBD2 | TGCGCCAGCAGCCCGGGACTAGCGTCTAGCACAGATACGCAGTATTTT | CASSPGLASSTDTQYF
. | TRBJ2-7 | TRBV6-2/TRBV6-3 | . | TGTGCCAGCAGTTACTCTAGGAGGGCGGGGACCTACGAGCAGTACTTC | CASSYSRRAGTYEQYF
. | TRBJ2-1 | TRBV4-1 | . | TGCGCCAGTGCACCCGTCAACGTTTACAATGAGCAGTTCTTC | CASAPVNVYNEQFF
. | TRBJ2-1 | TRBV2 | TRBD2 | TGTGCCAGCGGCTCTAGCGGGTTCTCATACAATGAGCAGTTCTTC | CASGSSGFSYNEQFF
once | TRBJ2-7 | TRBV7-3 | TRBD2 | TGTGCCAGCAGCTTAAATAGCGGGGGCGAGCAGTACTTC | CASSLNSGGEQYF
. | TRBJ2-7 | TRBV6-5 | . | TGTGCCAGCAGTTACTCAACGGGTTACGAGCAGTACTTC | CASSYSTGYEQYF
. | TRBJ2-7 | TRBV6-2/TRBV6-3 | TRBD2 | TGTGCCAGCAGTCAAGAGCCTGCCGAGACTAGCGGGAGGTACGAGCAGTACTTC | CASSQEPAETSGRYEQYF
few | TRBJ1-5 | TRBV28 | . | TGTGCCAGCGCTACTCTCCAGGGAAATAATCAGCCCCAGCATTTT | CASATLQGNNQPQHF
. | TRBJ1-2 | TRBV5-1 | . | TGCGCCAGCACTTCAGGGAGGGCTAACTATGGCTACACCTTC | CASTSGRANYGYTF
. | TRBJ1-3 | TRBV5-1 | . | TGCGCCAGCAGCGTGAGAGGGGGATCAGGAAACACCATATATTTT | CASSVRGGSGNTIYF
. | TRBJ1-4 | TRBV28 | . | TGTGCCAGCAGTTCTCCACAACAGGGAAGTCGTGAAAAACTGTTTTTT | CASSSPQQGSREKLFF
. | TRBJ1-1 | TRBV6-5 | . | TGTGCCAGCAGATCAGGGAGGTGGAACACTGAAGCTTTCTTT | CASRSGRWNTEAFF
. | TRBJ2-3 | TRBV18 | TRBD1 | TGTGCCAGCTCACCGGGACAGGGTGTACACGATACGCAGTATTTT | CASSPGQGVHDTQYF
. | TRBJ2-3 | TRBV15 | . | TGTGCCACCAGCAGAGATAGGGAAACGCAGTATTTT | CATSRDRETQYF
. | TRBJ1-4 | TRBV19 | . | TGTGCCAGTAGTCGACGCGACAGCTTATTTAATGAAAAACTGTTTTTT | CASSRRDSLFNEKLFF
. | TRBJ1-1 | TRBV18 | . | TGTGCCAGCTCACCAATCGAGGAAGGCGCTGAAGCTTTCTTT | CASSPIEEGAEAFF
. | TRBJ2-3 | TRBV18 | TRBD2 | TGTGCCAGCTCACCACAGCGGGAGTGGGGCCCAGATACGCAGTATTTT | CASSPQREWGPDTQYF
. | TRBJ2-7 | TRBV7-2 | . | TGTGCCAGCAGCCAAATGTCTGGCCCCCACGAGCAGTACTTC | CASSQMSGPHEQYF
once | TRBJ1-5 | TRBV19 | TRBD1 | TGTGCCAGACTCAATCGGGACAGCGGTATCAATCAGCCCCAGCATTTT | CARLNRDSGINQPQHF
once | TRBJ1-2 | TRBV21-1 | . | TGTGCCAGCAGCAAAGCGCAAACTAACTATGGCTACACCTTC | CASSKAQTNYGYTF
. | TRBJ1-1 | TRBV18 | TRBD1 | TGTGCCAGCTCACCCCGGACAGGGGGCGAAGCTTTCTTT | CASSPRTGGEAFF
once | TRBJ2-2 | TRBV28 | . | TGTGCCAGCGGGACTCTGAACACCGGGGAGCTGTTTTTT | CASGTLNTGELFF
. | TRBJ1-4 | TRBV7-2 | . | TGTGCCAGCAGCGCCACAGGGCTGAAGACTAATGAAAAACTGTTTTTT | CASSATGLKTNEKLFF
. | TRBJ1-5 | TRBV6-1 | . | TGTGCCAGCAGTGAATTGAGGGGGGGACAGCCCCAGCATTTT | CASSELRGGQPQHF
. | TRBJ2-7 | TRBV9 | TRBD1 | TGTGCCAGCAGCGCCCGGACAGGGGCCCACTACTCCTACGAGCAGTACTTC | CASSARTGAHYSYEQYF
. | TRBJ1-2 | TRBV18 | . | TGTGCCAGCTCACCTAGGCAGGAAGTGAGCTATGGCTACACCTTC | CASSPRQEVSYGYTF